Listed below are T cell receptor beta chains from one sample, sequenced in a study of glioma-infiltrating T cells. TCRdb reprocessed the multiplex PCR reads with MiXCR, giving one entry per CDR3 protein. This table has 93,000 or so distinct CDR3 sequences, around 28% appearing once. The material sequenced was glioma tissue, nonneoplastic brain tissue, or PBMCs (not recorded which). The receptor source for this set is a human donor with low-grade glioma or glioblastoma, undergoing nonglioma brain surgery, or in good health (not recorded which). CDR3s include the opening cysteine and the closing phenylalanine or tryptophan. Fields, in order: J gene, V gene, clone size, D gene, CDR3 protein, CDR3 DNA. The D gene is left open where the match is weak. Clone size appears in some rows only: once, few, many, or a class for an expanded clone.

>TRBJ2-3|TRBV11-2|many|-
CASSLDPPDTQYF
TGTGCCAGCAGCTTAGATCCCCCAGATACGCAGTATTTT
>TRBJ2-7|TRBV6-1|many|-
CATRGDSSYEQYF
TGTGCCACCAGGGGAGACAGCTCCTACGAGCAGTACTTC
>TRBJ2-5|TRBV7-2|many|-
CASSLGGQETQYF
TGTGCCAGCAGCTTAGGAGGCCAAGAGACCCAGTACTTC
>TRBJ2-5|TRBV7-2|many|-
CASSTRTEEETQYF
TGTGCCAGCAGCACCCGGACAGAAGAAGAGACCCAGTACTTC
>TRBJ2-1|TRBV20-1|many|TRBD2
CSARGELAKYNEQFF
TGCAGTGCTAGAGGGGAACTAGCGAAATACAATGAGCAGTTCTTC
>TRBJ2-7|TRBV7-2|-|TRBD2
CASGFGTSFIEQYF
TGTGCCAGCGGCTTCGGGACTAGCTTTATCGAGCAGTACTTC
>TRBJ2-1|TRBV6-1|-|TRBD1
CASSNRGNNEQFF
TGTGCCAGCAGTAACAGGGGAAACAATGAGCAGTTCTTC
>TRBJ2-7|TRBV27|once|TRBD2
CASSPTSGGAYEKYF
TGTGCCAGCAGCCCAACTAGCGGGGGGGCTTACGAGAAGTACTTC
>TRBJ1-1|TRBV14|-|TRBD1
CASSQLGQGEEAFF
TGTGCCAGCAGCCAATTGGGACAGGGAGAGGAAGCTTTCTTT
>TRBJ2-1|TRBV7-9|few|TRBD1
CASSPRQGIILNEQFF
TGTGCCAGCAGCCCCAGACAGGGGATAATCCTCAATGAGCAGTTCTTC
>TRBJ1-1|TRBV19|-|-
CASSIGAERMNTEAFF
TGTGCCAGTAGTATTGGGGCAGAACGCATGAACACTGAAGCTTTCTTT
>TRBJ2-7|TRBV28|-|-
CASSFYICSARVDYNEQYF
-
>TRBJ2-7|TRBV3-1|few|-
CASSRDRSYEQYF
TGTGCCAGCAGCAGAGACAGATCCTACGAGCAGTACTTC
>TRBJ2-3|TRBV29-1|-|-
CSVEIGITDTQYF
TGCAGCGTTGAAATAGGGATCACAGATACGCAGTATTTT
>TRBJ2-5|TRBV11-1|-|TRBD2
CASSLVGTRIPQETQYF
TGTGCCAGCAGCTTAGTAGGGACTAGAATCCCTCAAGAGACCCAGTACTTC
>TRBJ2-3|TRBV6-4|-|-
CASSDSADTDTQYF
TGTGCCAGCAGTGACTCGGCAGACACAGATACGCAGTATTTT
>TRBJ2-2|TRBV4-2|many|-
CASSQDVFGFPTGELFF
TGTGCCAGCAGCCAAGATGTATTCGGGTTTCCAACCGGGGAGCTGTTTTTT
>TRBJ2-1|TRBV6-2/TRBV6-3|many|-
CASSSRTTYNEQFF
TGTGCCAGCAGTTCCAGGACAACCTACAATGAGCAGTTCTTC
>TRBJ2-1|TRBV19|-|TRBD2
CASSIRTSGPNEQFF
TGTGCCAGTAGTATAAGGACTAGCGGGCCTAATGAGCAGTTCTTC
>TRBJ1-1|TRBV29-1|-|-
CSASKGNTEAFF
TGCAGCGCCTCGAAAGGGAACACTGAAGCTTTCTTT